This T cell receptor (beta chain) was retrieved from a study of immune evolution from preneoplasia to lung adenocarcinoma. Clones were read by immunoSEQ multiplex PCR, and TCRdb kept only the in-frame ones, dropping some. The data contain about 4,100 clones, roughly three quarters of them singletons. Germline V lookup: CDR1 SGHTA, CDR2 FQGNSA. Trimming shortened V by 5 bases and J by 4 bases, and 15 bases separated the two germline ends. There are 16 residues in the CDR3. This chain links TRBV7-2 with TRBJ2-6; D unclear. The receptor was derived from a person aged 45-69 years with lung adenocarcinoma. The specimen was FFPE minimally invasive lung adenocarcinoma tissue. CDR3 in amino acids: CASSPYLGSGANVLTF. CDR3 DNA sequence: TGTGCCAGCAGCCCTTACCTGGGGTCCGGGGCCAACGTCCTGACTTTC. Complete variable domain (other parts from reference TRBV7-2 and TRBJ2-6): GAGVSQSPSNKVTEKGKDVELRCDPISGHTALYWYRQSLGQGLEFLIYFQGNSAPDKSGLPSDRFSAERTGGSVSTLTIQRTQQEDSAVYLCASSPYLGSGANVLTFGAGSRLTVL.